This T cell receptor beta chain appears in the sequencing data of a study of T cells in Graves' hyperthyroidism and ophthalmopathy (dated 2019 in TCRdb). For the wider study: Peripheral blood samples were taken at the time of initial diagnosis, prior to any treatment. To identify TCR V-J signatures that set the groups apart, the researchers used a discovery cohort of 100 or so patients, made up of some 41 with Graves' ophthalmopathy and 55 to 65 with stable Graves' hyperthyroidism. Prospective prediction of ophthalmopathy was tested in an independent validation cohort consisting of 18 hyperthyroidism patients and some 17 patients who later progressed to ophthalmopathy. For training and testing, the 100 or so patients in the discovery cohort were randomly divided in a 7:3 ratio. The study also compared thyroid tissue and blood T-cell repertoires from five or six Graves' hyperthyroidism patients. Following sampling, methimazole starting at 30 mg daily was given to hyperthyroidism patients, and high-dose intravenous methylprednisolone was given to ophthalmopathy patients. The paper describes TCR Vbeta CDR3 sequencing of about 140 peripheral blood samples, made up of under 50 ophthalmopathy patients, roughly 75 hyperthyroidism patients and 17 progressor patients. Broader findings and caveats from the paper: During validation, the model predicted progression to ophthalmopathy a median of around 6 months ahead of onset, with 70.59% sensitivity and 72.22% specificity. No statistical method was used to fix the sample size in advance, and group allocation was not hidden from the investigators. Most expanded thyroid clonotypes (frequency above 0.001) were also detected in blood, a finding suggesting that blood repertoires may reflect thyroid immune responses. In cross-validation, a model built on a 13 V-J signature told ophthalmopathy apart from stable hyperthyroidism with approximately 90% sensitivity and around 84% specificity, and in testing the same model reached 80%/75%.

The germline V gene (reference sequence) gives CDR1 as LNHDA and CDR2 as SQIVND. From the cysteine through the phenylalanine, the CDR3 covers 15 amino acids. The entry retains the CDR3 DNA only, 45 bases that are in frame from base 1. For this chain, trimming is 3 bases at the V end and 7 bases at the J end, and the number of junction bases without a gene match is 5. Amplification of TCR beta CDR3 regions was carried out from RNA transcripts. A first-round RT-PCR of the TCR CDR3 used the HTBI primer set with the Qiagen OneStep RT-PCR kit. The libraries were constructed in a second round of multiplex PCR and then size-selected and purified. The libraries were sequenced on an Illumina HiSeq2000 using paired-end 100 bp reads. As for the authors' bioinformatics: SOAPnuke was used to process the raw data, with reads discarded if the reads contained adapters or uncalled bases, had a mean Phred below 15, or lacked an exact constant-primer or identifier match. High-quality paired reads were merged using COPE v1.2.5, and each unique nucleotide sequence was defined as a clonotype. Clonotypes were aligned to IMGT TRBV, TRBD and TRBJ reference segments using MiTCR v1.1. Analysis was restricted to V-J combinations with a frequency above 0.0001, which covered 98% to 99.2% of repertoires. The TCS score was defined as F50 (clonal expansion) divided by E x V (chaos), with BLOSUM62-based TCRdist calculated between CDR3 peptides within each V-J. Welch's t-statistics and random forest reduced 500 to 650 V-J features to 13, which were used in a naive Bayes classifier (R e1071). TCRdb applied fastp at Q25 and MiXCR to the public reads, then kept only in-frame beta chains. CDR3 protein sequences are deduplicated, and each keeps its most common genes and DNA. The V and J calls were not made by the authors but by TCRdb's processing. For this sample the table gives hundreds of thousands of distinct CDR3 sequences, of which around 15% were detected only once. 3.8% of the sample is in the top ten clones.

Regarding this clonotype: Its antigen is unknown. The record has no base qualities; no much larger clone is one base away.

Graves' hyperthyroidism was defined as stable when no progression to ophthalmopathy occurred over 18 months of follow-up. The hyperthyroidism patients were between 18 and 65 years old and newly diagnosed, with a disease duration of less than 2 months. Exclusion was applied to patients with uncontrolled infections, other autoimmune diseases, pregnancy or lactation. Diagnoses relied on clinical symptoms, serum thyroxine and TRAb, thyroid ultrasound and orbital computed tomography. PBMCs were isolated from roughly 10 ml of fresh peripheral blood by Ficoll-Paque density gradient centrifugation. Total RNA was extracted with Trizol reagent, and quality was checked on an Agilent 2100 Bioanalyzer.

The source of this sequence is a woman under 40 with Graves' hyperthyroidism. Sequencing was done on a sample of blood. This chain joins TRBV19 to TRBJ1-5; 11 central bases correspond to TRBD1. The nucleotides read TGTGCCAGTAGTATGGAGGACAGGGGGCGACAGCCCCAGCATTTT. Translation gives CASSMEDRGRQPQHF.